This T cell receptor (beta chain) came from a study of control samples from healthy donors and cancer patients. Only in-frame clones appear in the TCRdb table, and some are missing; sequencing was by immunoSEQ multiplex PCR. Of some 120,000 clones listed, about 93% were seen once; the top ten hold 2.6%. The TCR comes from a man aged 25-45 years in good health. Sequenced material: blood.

The CDR3 DNA reads TGTGCCAGCTCACCTTTACAGGGGGGAACAACTAATGAAAAACTGTTTTTT. Protein product: CASSPLQGGTTNEKLFF. The gene calls are TRBV18 and TRBJ1-4; 8 positions agree with TRBD1. The CDR3 loop spans 17 amino acids. CDR1 and CDR2 from the germline V gene are KGHSH and LQKENI. With 3 bases clipped from V and 0 bases from J, the junction kept 6 bases outside the gene matches.